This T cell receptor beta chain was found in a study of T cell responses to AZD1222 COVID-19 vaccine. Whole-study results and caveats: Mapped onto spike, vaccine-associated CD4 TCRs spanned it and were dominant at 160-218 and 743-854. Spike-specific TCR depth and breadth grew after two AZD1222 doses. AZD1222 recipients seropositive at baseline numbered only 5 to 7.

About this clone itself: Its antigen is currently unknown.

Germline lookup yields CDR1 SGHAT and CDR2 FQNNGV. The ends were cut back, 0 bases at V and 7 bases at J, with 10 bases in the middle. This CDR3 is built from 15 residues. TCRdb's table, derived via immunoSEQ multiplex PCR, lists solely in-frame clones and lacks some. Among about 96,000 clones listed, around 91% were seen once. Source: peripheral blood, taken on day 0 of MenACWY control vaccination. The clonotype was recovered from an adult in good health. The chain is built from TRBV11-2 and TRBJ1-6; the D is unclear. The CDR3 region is CASSLDYRGNSPLHF. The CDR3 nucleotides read TGTGCCAGCAGCTTAGACTACCGGGGAAATTCACCCCTCCACTTT.